This section outlines one TCR beta chain sequence together with its context. Its target is unknown. Trimming pared 0 bases from V and 3 bases from J, leaving 12 bases between. This CDR3 contains 16 residues. Germline V gives CDR1 LNHNV, CDR2 YYDKDF (reference sequence). This record comes from a study of T cell responses to AZD1222 COVID-19 vaccine. Generated by immunoSEQ multiplex PCR, the TCRdb table keeps only in-frame clones and is missing some. The sample lists approximately 150,000 clones, approximately 89% occurring once. Overall study results and limits: Among vaccine-associated CD4 TCRs, coverage spanned spike, with dominance at 160-218 and 743-854. White British ancestry dominated among donors, who included more females, and clonal diversity was possibly underestimated. Spike-specific TCR breadth and depth grew following two AZD1222 doses.

The J gene is TRBJ2-1, the V gene TRBV15, with D perhaps being TRBD1 or TRBD2 (5 bases each). This TCR came from an adult in good health. The sample here was peripheral blood, taken on day 0 of MenACWY control vaccination. CDR3 in DNA: TGTGCCACCAGCAGAGATACCGGGACCCTCTACAATGAGCAGTTCTTC. It is translated as CATSRDTGTLYNEQFF.